This entry is about one T cell receptor (beta chain). Its antigen is undetermined. This sample was included in a study of a mutant IDH1 vaccine in newly diagnosed glioma. Background on the study: In some groups vaccination began 4-6 weeks post-radiotherapy; others received it with temozolomide.

Time point noted: week 35, safety follow-up. The investigators gave 300 ug of mutant IDH1 20-mer peptide in each vaccine dose, together with topical imiquimod. Using immunoSEQ multiplex PCR, the repertoire was profiled, and TCRdb retains in-frame clones only, with some absent. The table shows 35,000 to 45,000 clones, with around 91% occurring only once. V gave up 2 bases and J gave up 2 bases, with 7 bases separating them. This CDR3 is 13 amino acids long. Germline lookup yields CDR1 KGHSH and CDR2 LQKENI. The chain joins TRBV18 to TRBJ2-7; unclear D gene. Sequencing used PBMCs, obtained from a glioma patient whose treatment included an IDH1 peptide vaccine. The receptor was isolated from a man aged 35 to 55 with glioma. CDR3 in DNA: TGTGCCAGCTCACCAGGTGGGCCCTACGAGCAGTACTTC. Protein sequence: CASSPGGPYEQYF. The variable domain in full, completed from reference TRBV18 and TRBJ2-7, reads NAGVMQNPRHLVRRRGQEARLRCSPMKGHSHVYWYRQLPEEGLKFMVYLQKENIIDESGMPKERFSAEFPKEGPSILRIQQVVRGDSAAYFCASSPGGPYEQYFGPGTRLTVT.